A selection of T cell receptor beta chains follows, all from one sample in a study of graft-versus-host responses after intestinal transplantation. TCRdb keeps only in-frame clones here, not all; method: immunoSEQ multiplex PCR. The data contain fewer than 75,000 clones, around 90% of them singletons. Sample: PBMCs, taken 26 days after transplant. All receptors come from a human patient who received an intestinal transplant, so some T cells may come from the graft donor. Both conserved end residues are part of each CDR3. The D gene is left open where the match is weak. Clone size, where shown, is once, few, many, or a class for clones that have expanded.

>TRBJ1-4|-|-|TRBV6-6
CATRRVSGYDEKLFF
TGTGCCACAAGAAGGGTGTCAGGGTATGATGAAAAACTGTTTTTT
>TRBJ2-7|-|-|TRBV15
CATSREGDKQYF
TGTGCCACCAGCAGAGAAGGGGACAAGCAGTACTTC
>TRBJ1-3|-|-|TRBV7-8
CASSLSDDTIYF
TGTGCCAGCAGCTTGAGCGACGACACCATATATTTT
>TRBJ2-3|-|-|TRBV7-6
CASSLNPRGSATDTQYF
TGTGCCAGCAGCTTGAACCCCCGGGGTAGCGCTACAGATACGCAGTATTTT
>TRBJ2-5|-|TRBD1|TRBV6-1
CASSGDRAIWETQYF
TGTGCCAGCAGTGGGGACAGGGCAATCTGGGAGACCCAGTACTTC
>TRBJ2-3|-|-|TRBV9
CASSPAVGAFPDTQYF
TGTGCCAGCAGCCCGGCGGTGGGGGCATTCCCAGATACGCAGTATTTT
>TRBJ1-1|-|-|TRBV5-6
CASSLGGSNTEAFF
TGTGCCAGCAGCTTGGGGGGCTCTAACACTGAAGCTTTCTTT
>TRBJ1-2|-|-|TRBV7-5
CARSLSLGSGRIF
TGTGCCAGAAGCCTATCGCTGGGATCTGGGAGAATCTTC
>TRBJ2-7|-|TRBD2|TRBV4-2
CASSQEEAGALGEQYF
TGTGCCAGCAGCCAAGAGGAAGCGGGAGCCTTAGGGGAGCAGTACTTC
>TRBJ2-5|-|TRBD2|TRBV7-9
CASSPPGGETQYF
TGTGCCAGCAGCCCCCCGGGGGGAGAGACCCAGTACTTC
>TRBJ2-7|-|-|TRBV29-1
CSVEVPGSYEQYF
TGCAGCGTTGAAGTCCCGGGTTCCTACGAGCAGTACTTC
>TRBJ2-7|-|TRBD1|TRBV6-5
CASSYGTASYEQYF
TGTGCCAGCAGTTACGGGACAGCCTCCTACGAGCAGTACTTC
>TRBJ2-1|-|TRBD2|TRBV5-1
CASSLGAGGIYNEQFF
TGCGCCAGCAGCTTGGGGGCGGGGGGGATTTACAATGAGCAGTTCTTC
>TRBJ1-2|-|-|TRBV7-2
CASSLGPGPGYGYTF
TGTGCCAGCAGCTTAGGGCCAGGGCCAGGCTATGGCTACACCTTC
>TRBJ1-1|-|TRBD1|TRBV5-8
CASTRQGPTEAFF
TGTGCCAGCACCCGACAGGGCCCCACTGAAGCTTTCTTT
>TRBJ2-1|-|-|TRBV2
CASSGTHSGVSYNEQFF
TGTGCCAGCAGCGGAACCCACTCCGGGGTCTCCTACAATGAGCAGTTCTTC
>TRBJ1-2|-|TRBD1|TRBV19
CASVLRTGTGTNYGYTF
TGTGCCAGCGTCTTGCGGACAGGGACTGGGACTAACTATGGCTACACCTTC
>TRBJ2-1|-|TRBD2|TRBV30
CAWTTSGANEQFF
TGTGCCTGGACTACTAGCGGGGCGAATGAGCAGTTCTTC
>TRBJ2-7|-|TRBD1|TRBV28
CASRDNLDRVRPGDDF
TGTGCCAGCCGCGATAACCTGGACAGGGTAAGGCCAGGGGATGACTTC
>TRBJ1-5|few|-|TRBV7-6
CASSLGDSNQPQHF
TGTGCCAGCAGCTTAGGAGATAGCAATCAGCCCCAGCATTTT
>TRBJ1-1|-|-|TRBV5-8
CASSLGGGLLRGEAFF
TGTGCCAGCAGCTTGGGGGGCGGCCTCCTCAGGGGCGAAGCTTTCTTT
>TRBJ2-7|-|TRBD2|TRBV4-1
CASSQISGGDYEQYF
TGCGCCAGCAGCCAAATAAGCGGGGGAGACTACGAGCAGTACTTC
>TRBJ1-2|once|-|TRBV27
CASSLSEGEGYGYTF
TGTGCCAGCAGTTTATCGGAGGGAGAAGGCTATGGCTACACCTTC
>TRBJ2-5|-|TRBD2|TRBV10-3
CAISGLAQRETQYF
TGTGCCATCAGTGGACTAGCCCAGAGGGAGACCCAGTACTTC
>TRBJ1-2|-|-|TRBV4-2
CASSHPPRDYGYTF
TGTGCCAGCAGCCACCCCCCTCGTGACTATGGCTACACCTTC
>TRBJ2-1|-|-|TRBV7-9
CASSFTGVITYNEQFF
TGTGCCAGCAGCTTCACCGGGGTTATCACCTACAATGAGCAGTTCTTC
>TRBJ1-1|once|TRBD1|TRBV6-1
CASSRGDRANTEAFF
TGTGCCAGCAGCCGGGGGGACAGGGCGAACACTGAAGCTTTCTTT
>TRBJ2-2|few|-|TRBV11-3
CASSLGRTGELFF
TGTGCCAGCAGCCTGGGGCGGACCGGGGAGCTGTTTTTT
>TRBJ1-5|-|-|TRBV15
CATSRGVTGEGPQHF
TGTGCCACCAGCAGAGGGGTGACGGGCGAGGGGCCCCAGCATTTT
>TRBJ1-5|-|-|TRBV7-8
CASSYVNQPQHF
TGTGCCAGCAGTTATGTAAATCAGCCCCAGCATTTT
>TRBJ2-3|-|TRBD1|TRBV29-1
CSVDRGSSTDTQYF
TGCAGCGTAGACAGGGGCTCGAGCACAGATACGCAGTATTTT
>TRBJ1-5|once|-|TRBV7-9
CASSFSNQPQHF
TGTGCCAGCAGCTTCTCCAATCAGCCCCAGCATTTT
>TRBJ2-2|-|-|TRBV10-2
CASSDRTGNTGELFF
TGCGCCAGCAGTGATCGGACGGGAAACACCGGGGAGCTGTTTTTT
>TRBJ2-1|few|-|TRBV18
CASSPQQGGEQFF
TGTGCCAGCTCACCACAACAGGGCGGCGAGCAGTTCTTC
>TRBJ2-1|-|TRBD2|TRBV10-2
CASSEPGRAGVSAYNEQFF
TGCGCCAGCAGTGAGCCAGGCCGAGCGGGAGTCAGCGCCTACAATGAGCAGTTCTTC
>TRBJ2-5|-|TRBD2|TRBV9
CASSPTSGRGETQYF
TGTGCCAGCAGCCCGACTAGCGGGAGGGGCGAGACCCAGTACTTC
>TRBJ2-7|-|-|TRBV4-2
CASSQEEGQGGSSYEQYF
TGTGCCAGCAGCCAAGAAGAGGGCCAGGGGGGCTCTTCCTACGAGCAGTACTTC
>TRBJ1-5|-|TRBD1|TRBV6-1
CASSEVRGFGNQPQHF
TGTGCCAGCAGTGAGGTCAGGGGGTTCGGCAATCAGCCCCAGCATTTT
>TRBJ1-2|-|-|TRBV6-5
CASSSEGGYGYTF
TGTGCCAGCAGTTCCGAAGGGGGCTATGGCTACACCTTC
>TRBJ2-7|-|-|TRBV28
CASSLELSLAGYEQYF
TGTGCCAGCAGTTTAGAGTTGTCCTTAGCTGGCTACGAGCAGTACTTC
>TRBJ1-1|-|-|TRBV13
CASSLEGGEAFF
TGTGCCAGCAGCTTAGAAGGAGGAGAAGCTTTCTTT
>TRBJ2-1|-|TRBD2|TRBV6-5
CASRKLAGGYNEQFF
TGTGCCAGCAGAAAACTAGCGGGGGGGTACAATGAGCAGTTCTTC
>TRBJ2-3|-|TRBD2|TRBV7-6
CASSSLAGGTDTQYF
TGTGCCAGCAGCTCATTAGCGGGGGGCACAGATACGCAGTATTTT
>TRBJ1-5|-|-|TRBV7-9
CASSQDFNQPQHF
TGTGCCAGCAGCCAGGACTTCAATCAGCCCCAGCATTTT
>TRBJ1-5|-|TRBD1|TRBV5-6
CASSEGTGSNQPQHF
TGTGCCAGCAGCGAGGGGACAGGGAGCAATCAGCCCCAGCATTTT
>TRBJ2-1|-|-|TRBV29-1
CSGGRGGSYNEQFF
TGCAGCGGGGGTCGAGGGGGCTCCTACAATGAGCAGTTCTTC
>TRBJ2-7|once|TRBD1|TRBV28
CASSLDRGSEQYF
TGTGCCAGCAGTTTGGACAGGGGTTCCGAGCAGTACTTC
>TRBJ2-7|-|TRBD1|TRBV7-9
CASSLQDRSYEQYF
TGTGCCAGCAGCTTACAGGACAGGAGCTACGAGCAGTACTTC
>TRBJ1-2|-|-|TRBV15
CATSRRVNYGYTF
TGTGCCACCAGCAGACGAGTAAACTATGGCTACACCTTC
>TRBJ2-3|-|-|TRBV6-4
CASSAGSTDTQYF
TGTGCCAGCAGTGCGGGGAGCACAGATACGCAGTATTTT
>TRBJ2-1|-|TRBD2|TRBV5-4
CASSPETSKVNEQFF
TGTGCCAGCAGCCCCGAGACTAGCAAGGTTAATGAGCAGTTCTTC